This T cell receptor (beta chain) was found in a study of blood T cell repertoires in COVID-19. Study summary: Samples came from the United States, Italy and Spain, spanning acute and convalescent COVID-19. T cells, B-cell-depleted T cells, or PBMCs supplied cDNA or gDNA.

The CDR3 runs to 13 residues. Trimming at V came to 7 bases and at J to 5 bases, leaving 10 bases not matched to a gene. CDR1 is SQVTM and CDR2 is ANQGSEA in the germline V gene. The assay was immunoSEQ multiplex PCR, and TCRdb's table has in-frame clones only and misses some. The data show about 200,000 clones, about 87% seen once. Sequenced material: peripheral blood. The clonotype originates from a man aged 55 to 70 with acute or convalescent COVID-19. The chain joins TRBV29-1 to TRBJ2-7; TRBD2 agrees at 8 bases. The chain's CDR3 is CSAGRTSSDEQYF. CDR3 DNA sequence: TGCAGCGCTGGGCGGACTAGCAGCGACGAGCAGTACTTC.